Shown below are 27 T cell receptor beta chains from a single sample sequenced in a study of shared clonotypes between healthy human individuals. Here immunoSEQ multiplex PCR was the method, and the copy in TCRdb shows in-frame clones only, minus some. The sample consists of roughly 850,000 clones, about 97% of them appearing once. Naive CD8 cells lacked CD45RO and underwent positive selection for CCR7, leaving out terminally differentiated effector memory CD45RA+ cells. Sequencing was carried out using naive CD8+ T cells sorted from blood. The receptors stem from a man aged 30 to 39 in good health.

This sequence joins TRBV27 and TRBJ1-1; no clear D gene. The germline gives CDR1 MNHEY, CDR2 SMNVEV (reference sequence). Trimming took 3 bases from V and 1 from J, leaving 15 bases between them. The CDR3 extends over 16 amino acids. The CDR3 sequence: CASSFKYGTGNTEAFF. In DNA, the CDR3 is TGTGCCAGCAGTTTTAAGTACGGCACTGGGAACACTGAAGCTTTCTTT.

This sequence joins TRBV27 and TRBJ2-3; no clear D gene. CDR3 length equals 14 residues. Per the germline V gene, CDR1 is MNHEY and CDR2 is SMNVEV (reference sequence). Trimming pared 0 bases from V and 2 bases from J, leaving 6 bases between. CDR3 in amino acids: CASSLSSSTDTQYF. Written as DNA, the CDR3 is TGTGCCAGCAGTTTATCGAGCTCCACAGATACGCAGTATTTT.

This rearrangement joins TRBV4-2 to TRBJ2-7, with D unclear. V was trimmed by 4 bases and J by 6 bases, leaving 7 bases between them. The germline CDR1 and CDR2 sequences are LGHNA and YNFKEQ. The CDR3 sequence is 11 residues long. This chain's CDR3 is CASSPGGEQYF. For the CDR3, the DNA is TGTGCCAGCAGCCCCGGCGGCGAGCAGTACTTC.

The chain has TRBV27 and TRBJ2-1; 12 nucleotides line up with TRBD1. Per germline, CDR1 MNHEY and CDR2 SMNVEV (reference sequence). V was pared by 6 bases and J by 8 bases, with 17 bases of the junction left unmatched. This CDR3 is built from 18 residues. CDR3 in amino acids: CASSPFYSGTGGFDEQFF. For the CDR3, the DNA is TGTGCCAGCAGCCCATTCTACTCCGGGACAGGGGGCTTTGATGAGCAGTTCTTC.

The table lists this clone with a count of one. This chain's CDR3 is CASSAHGGDTEAFF. For the CDR3, the DNA is TGTGCCAGCAGCGCCCATGGGGGGGACACTGAAGCTTTCTTT. The chain joins TRBV9 to TRBJ1-1; D is perhaps TRBD1 (5 bases). The V gene's germline CDR1 is SGDLS and CDR2 YYNGEE. V dropped 3 bases and J dropped 3 bases, with 12 bases sitting between them. CDR3 length equals 14 residues. The entire variable domain, with the rest obtained from reference TRBV9 and TRBJ1-1, is as follows: DSGVTQTPKHLITATGQRVTLRCSPRSGDLSVYWYQQSLDQGLQFLIQYYNGEERAKGNILERFSAQQFPDLHSELNLSSLELGDSALYFCASSAHGGDTEAFFGQGTRLTVV.

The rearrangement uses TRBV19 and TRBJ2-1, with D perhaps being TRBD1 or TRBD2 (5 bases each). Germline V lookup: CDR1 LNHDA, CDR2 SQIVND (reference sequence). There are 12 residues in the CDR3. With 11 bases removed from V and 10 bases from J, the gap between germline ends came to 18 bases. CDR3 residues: CASREAVGEQFF. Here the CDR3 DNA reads TGTGCCTCCAGGGAAGCGGTGGGAGAGCAGTTCTTC.

CDR3: CASKKGTSVKDTQYF. The CDR3 DNA sequence: TGTGCCAGCAAGAAGGGGACTAGCGTAAAAGATACGCAGTATTTT. This chain connects TRBV28 to TRBJ2-3, with 10 bases that match TRBD2. This CDR3 is built from 15 residues. J gave up 5 bases and V 7 bases, and 9 bases lay outside the gene matches. CDR1 and CDR2 from the germline V gene are MDHEN and SYDVKM.

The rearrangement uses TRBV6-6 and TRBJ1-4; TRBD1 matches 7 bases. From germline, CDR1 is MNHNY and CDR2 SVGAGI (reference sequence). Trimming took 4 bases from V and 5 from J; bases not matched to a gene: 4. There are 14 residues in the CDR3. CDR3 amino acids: CASSSWTGNEKLFF. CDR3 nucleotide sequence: TGTGCCAGCAGTTCTTGGACAGGAAATGAAAAACTGTTTTTT.

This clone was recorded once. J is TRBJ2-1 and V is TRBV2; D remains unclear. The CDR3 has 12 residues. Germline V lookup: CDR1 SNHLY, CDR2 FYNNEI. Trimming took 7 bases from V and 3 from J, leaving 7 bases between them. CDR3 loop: CASTLSYNEQFF. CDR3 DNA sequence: TGTGCCAGCACATTAAGCTACAATGAGCAGTTCTTC.

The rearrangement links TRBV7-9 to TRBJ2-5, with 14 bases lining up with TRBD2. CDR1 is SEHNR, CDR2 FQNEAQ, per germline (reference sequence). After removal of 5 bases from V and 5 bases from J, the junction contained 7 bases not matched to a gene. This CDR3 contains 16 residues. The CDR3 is CASSQGLAGVRETQYF. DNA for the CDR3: TGTGCCAGCAGCCAGGGACTAGCGGGAGTTCGTGAGACCCAGTACTTC.

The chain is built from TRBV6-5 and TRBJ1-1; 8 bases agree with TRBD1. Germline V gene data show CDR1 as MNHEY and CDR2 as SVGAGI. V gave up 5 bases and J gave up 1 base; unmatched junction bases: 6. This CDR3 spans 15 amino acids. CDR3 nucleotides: TGTGCCAGCAGTGGGAGGGACAGGCCGAACACTGAAGCTTTCTTT. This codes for CASSGRDRPNTEAFF.

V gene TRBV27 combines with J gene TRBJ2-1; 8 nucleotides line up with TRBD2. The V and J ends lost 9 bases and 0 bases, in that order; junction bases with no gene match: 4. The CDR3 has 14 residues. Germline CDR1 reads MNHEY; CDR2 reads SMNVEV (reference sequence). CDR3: CASQTSDSYNEQFF. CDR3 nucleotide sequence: TGTGCCAGTCAGACTAGCGACTCCTACAATGAGCAGTTCTTC.

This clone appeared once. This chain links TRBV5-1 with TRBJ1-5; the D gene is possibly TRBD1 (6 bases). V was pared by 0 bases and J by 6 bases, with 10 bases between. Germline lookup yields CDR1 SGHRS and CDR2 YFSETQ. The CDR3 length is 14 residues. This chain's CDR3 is CASSLAHRVQPQHF. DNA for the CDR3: TGCGCCAGCAGCTTGGCTCACAGGGTTCAGCCCCAGCATTTT.

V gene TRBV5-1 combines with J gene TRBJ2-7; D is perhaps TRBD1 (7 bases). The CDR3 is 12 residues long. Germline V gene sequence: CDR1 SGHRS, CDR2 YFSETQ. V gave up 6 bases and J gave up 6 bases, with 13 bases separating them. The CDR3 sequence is CASNYRGGEQYF. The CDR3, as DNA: TGCGCCAGCAATTACAGGGGAGGCGAGCAGTACTTC.

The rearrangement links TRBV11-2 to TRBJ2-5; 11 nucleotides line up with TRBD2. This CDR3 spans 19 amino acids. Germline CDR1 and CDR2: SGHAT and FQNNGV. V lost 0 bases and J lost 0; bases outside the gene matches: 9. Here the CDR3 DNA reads TGTGCCAGCAGCTTAGACGGGTGGGGACTAGCGGAAAACCAAGAGACCCAGTACTTC. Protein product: CASSLDGWGLAENQETQYF.

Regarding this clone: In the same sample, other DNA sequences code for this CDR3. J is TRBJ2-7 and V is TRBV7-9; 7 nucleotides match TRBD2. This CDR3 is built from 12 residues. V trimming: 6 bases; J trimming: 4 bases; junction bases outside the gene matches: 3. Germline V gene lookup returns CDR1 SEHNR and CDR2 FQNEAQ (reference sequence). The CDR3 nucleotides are TGTGCCAGCAGTAGTAGCGGGTACGAGCAGTACTTC. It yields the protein CASSSSGYEQYF.

CDR3 nucleotide sequence: TGCGCCAGCAGCCAAGGACAGGGGGACCCCTACGAGCAGTACTTC. It specifies CASSQGQGDPYEQYF. The chain has TRBV4-1 and TRBJ2-7; 9 bases map to TRBD1. This CDR3 is built from 15 residues. Germline V gene sequence: CDR1 MGHRA, CDR2 YSYEKL. J was trimmed by 2 bases and V by 1 base; bases with no gene match: 3.

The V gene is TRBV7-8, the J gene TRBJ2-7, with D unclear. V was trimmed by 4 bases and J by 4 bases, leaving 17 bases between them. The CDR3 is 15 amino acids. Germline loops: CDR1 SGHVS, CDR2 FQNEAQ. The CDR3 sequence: CASSSQWANQYEQYF. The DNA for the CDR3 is TGTGCCAGCAGCTCACAATGGGCTAACCAATACGAGCAGTACTTC.

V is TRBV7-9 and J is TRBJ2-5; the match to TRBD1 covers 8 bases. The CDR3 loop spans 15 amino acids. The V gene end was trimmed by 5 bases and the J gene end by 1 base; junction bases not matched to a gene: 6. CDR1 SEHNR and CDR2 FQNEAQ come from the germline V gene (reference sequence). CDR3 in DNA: TGTGCCAGCAGCGTTGGGACAGGAGTCCAAGAGACCCAGTACTTC. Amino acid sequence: CASSVGTGVQETQYF. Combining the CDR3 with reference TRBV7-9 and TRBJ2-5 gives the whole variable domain DTGVSQNPRHKITKRGQNVTFRCDPISEHNRLYWYRQTLGQGPEFLTYFQNEAQLEKSRLLSDRFSAERPKGSFSTLEIQRTEQGDSAMYLCASSVGTGVQETQYFGPGTRLLVL.

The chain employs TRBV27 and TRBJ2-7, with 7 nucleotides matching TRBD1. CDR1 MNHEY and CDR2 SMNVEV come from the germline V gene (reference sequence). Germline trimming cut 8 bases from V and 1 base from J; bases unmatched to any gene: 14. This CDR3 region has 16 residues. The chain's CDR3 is CASPTLPGTASYEQYF. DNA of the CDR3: TGTGCCAGCCCGACCCTACCCGGGACAGCTTCCTACGAGCAGTACTTC.

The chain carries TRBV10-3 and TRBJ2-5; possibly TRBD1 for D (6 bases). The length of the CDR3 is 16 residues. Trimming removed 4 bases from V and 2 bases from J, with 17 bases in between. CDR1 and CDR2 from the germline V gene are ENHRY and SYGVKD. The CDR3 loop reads CAISAGVAGVQETQYF. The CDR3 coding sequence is TGTGCCATCAGTGCAGGCGTCGCAGGGGTTCAAGAGACCCAGTACTTC.

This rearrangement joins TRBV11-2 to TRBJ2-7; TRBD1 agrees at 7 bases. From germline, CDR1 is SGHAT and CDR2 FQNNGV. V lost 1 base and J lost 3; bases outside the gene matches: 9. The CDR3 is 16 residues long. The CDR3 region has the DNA TGTGCCAGCAGCTTAGTGGCAGGGGGTCACCTCTACGAGCAGTACTTC. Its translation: CASSLVAGGHLYEQYF. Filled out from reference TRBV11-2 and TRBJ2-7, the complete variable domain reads EAGVAQSPRYKIIEKRQSVAFWCNPISGHATLYWYQQILGQGPKLLIQFQNNGVVDDSQLPKDRFSAERLKGVDSTLKIQPAKLEDSAVYLCASSLVAGGHLYEQYFGPGTRLTVT.

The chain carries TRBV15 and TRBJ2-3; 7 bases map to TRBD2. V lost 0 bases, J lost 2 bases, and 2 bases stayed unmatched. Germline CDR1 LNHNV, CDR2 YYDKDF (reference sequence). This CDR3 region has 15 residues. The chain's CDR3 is CATSREAGLTDTQYF. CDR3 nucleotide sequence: TGTGCCACCAGCAGAGAAGCGGGACTCACAGATACGCAGTATTTT.

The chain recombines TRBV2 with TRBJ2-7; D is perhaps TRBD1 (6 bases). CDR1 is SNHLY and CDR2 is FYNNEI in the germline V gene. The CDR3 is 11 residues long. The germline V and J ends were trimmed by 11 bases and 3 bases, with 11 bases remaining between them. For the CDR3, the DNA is TGTGCCGTAAGGGGGATCTACGAGCAGTACTTC. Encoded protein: CAVRGIYEQYF.

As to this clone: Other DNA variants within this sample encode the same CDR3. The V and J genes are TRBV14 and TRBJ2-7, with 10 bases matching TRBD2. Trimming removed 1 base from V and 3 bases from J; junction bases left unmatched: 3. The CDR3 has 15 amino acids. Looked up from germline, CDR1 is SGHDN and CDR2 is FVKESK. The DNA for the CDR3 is TGTGCCAGCAGCCAAGGCCTAGCGGGAGTCTACGAGCAGTACTTC. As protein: CASSQGLAGVYEQYF. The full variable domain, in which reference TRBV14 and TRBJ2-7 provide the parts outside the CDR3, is EAGVTQFPSHSVIEKGQTVTLRCDPISGHDNLYWYRRVMGKEIKFLLHFVKESKQDESGMPNNRFLAERTGGTYSTLKVQPAELEDSGVYFCASSQGLAGVYEQYFGPGTRLTVT.

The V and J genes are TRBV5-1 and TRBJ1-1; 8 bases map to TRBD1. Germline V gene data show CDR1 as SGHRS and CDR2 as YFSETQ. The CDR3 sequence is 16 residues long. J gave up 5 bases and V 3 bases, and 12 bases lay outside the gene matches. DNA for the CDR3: TGCGCCAGCAGCTGGAGGGACAGGCTAGATGCAACTGAAGCTTTCTTT. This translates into CASSWRDRLDATEAFF.

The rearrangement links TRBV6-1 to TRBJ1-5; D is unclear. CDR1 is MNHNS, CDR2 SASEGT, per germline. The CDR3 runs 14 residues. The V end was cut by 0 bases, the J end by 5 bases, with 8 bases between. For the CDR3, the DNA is TGTGCCAGCAGTGAAGCTGGCAGTTATCAGCCCCAGCATTTT. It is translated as CASSEAGSYQPQHF.